The text below deals with one T cell receptor beta chain. There is no known antigen for this receptor. The input lacks base qualities; no much larger clone sits a single base away. TCR beta CDR3 regions were amplified from RNA transcripts. A first-round RT-PCR of the TCR CDR3 used the HTBI primer set with the Qiagen OneStep RT-PCR kit. A second multiplex PCR round built the libraries, followed by size selection and purification. Paired-end sequencing of the libraries was performed with 100 bp reads on an Illumina HiSeq2000. In the paper's pipeline: Raw data were processed with SOAPnuke, discarding reads with adapters, uncalled bases, mean Phred below 15, or no exact constant-primer or identifier match. High-quality paired reads were merged using COPE v1.2.5, and each unique nucleotide sequence was defined as a clonotype. MiTCR v1.1 was used to align clonotypes to the IMGT TRBV, TRBD and TRBJ reference segments. The analysis was restricted to V-J combinations with a frequency above 0.0001, which together covered 99.2% of the repertoires. A TCS score was defined as the ratio between F50 (clonal expansion) and ExV (chaos), using BLOSUM62-based TCRdist between CDR3 peptides within each V-J. Welch's t-statistics and random forest reduced just over 500 V-J features to some 14, which were used in a naive Bayes classifier (R e1071). The similarity between thyroid and blood repertoires was quantified using the Morisita-Horn index. TCRdb took the public reads, trimmed them with fastp at Q25, ran MiXCR for clone calling and kept in-frame beta chains. Rows matching on CDR3 protein sequence are summarized as one entry with the most common DNA and genes. For this entry, the V and J calls and clone size follow TCRdb and not the study's own pipeline. In all, the sample holds around 580,000 distinct CDR3 sequences, and more than 45% of those were seen once. Together, the top ten hold around 8% of the sample.

Stable Graves' hyperthyroidism was defined as the absence of progression to ophthalmopathy over 18 months of follow-up. Hyperthyroidism patients were aged 18 to 65 years and newly diagnosed, with disease duration of less than 2 months. Patients with uncontrolled infections, other autoimmune diseases, pregnancy or lactation were excluded. Diagnoses were based on clinical symptoms, serum thyroxine and TRAb, thyroid ultrasound and orbital computed tomography. Trizol reagent was used to extract total RNA, and RNA quality was then checked on an Agilent 2100 Bioanalyzer. The data belong to a study of T cells in Graves' hyperthyroidism and ophthalmopathy (dated by TCRdb to about 2019). Study-level background: A discovery cohort of about 100 patients, approximately 45 with Graves' ophthalmopathy and about 58 with stable Graves' hyperthyroidism, was used to find distinguishing TCR V-J signatures. Prospective prediction of ophthalmopathy was tested in an independent validation cohort of fewer than 20 hyperthyroidism patients and 15 to 17 patients who later progressed to ophthalmopathy. The 100 or so discovery patients were divided at random into training and test sets in a 7:3 ratio. Thyroid tissue and blood T-cell repertoires from about 6 Graves' hyperthyroidism patients were also compared in the study. After blood sampling, hyperthyroidism patients were treated with methimazole at a starting dose of 30 mg daily, and ophthalmopathy patients were treated with high-dose intravenous methylprednisolone. According to the paper, TCR Vbeta CDR3 sequencing was carried out on some 130 peripheral blood samples, which came from fewer than 50 ophthalmopathy, under 85 hyperthyroidism and 17 progressor patients. The study at large found these results: Most expanded thyroid clonotypes (frequency above 0.001) were also detected in blood, a finding suggesting that blood repertoires may reflect thyroid immune responses. Sample size was not statistically predetermined, and investigators were not blinded to group allocation. In validation, the model predicted progression to ophthalmopathy with approximately 71% sensitivity and roughly 75% specificity, a median of approximately 6.5 months before onset. A model built on a 13 V-J signature distinguished ophthalmopathy from stable hyperthyroidism, reaching 87.88% sensitivity and approximately 81% specificity in cross-validation and 80%/75% in testing.

V loses 8 bases of germline sequence and J loses 6 bases, and the interval between the two ends is 8 bases. Taken from the germline V gene, the CDR1 and CDR2 loops are WSHSY and SAAADI. From the cysteine through the phenylalanine, the CDR3 covers 10 amino acids. Only the CDR3 DNA is retained, 30 bases long and in frame from the first base. The source of this sequence is a woman younger than 30 with Graves' hyperthyroidism. The chain is encoded by TRBV10-2 joined to TRBJ2-7; TRBD2 is perhaps the D gene, given 5 matching bases. The sequenced sample was peripheral blood or thyroid tissue (not recorded which). The nucleotides are TGCGCCAGCGGGAGAACCGAGCAGTACTTC. Translated, it gives CASGRTEQYF.